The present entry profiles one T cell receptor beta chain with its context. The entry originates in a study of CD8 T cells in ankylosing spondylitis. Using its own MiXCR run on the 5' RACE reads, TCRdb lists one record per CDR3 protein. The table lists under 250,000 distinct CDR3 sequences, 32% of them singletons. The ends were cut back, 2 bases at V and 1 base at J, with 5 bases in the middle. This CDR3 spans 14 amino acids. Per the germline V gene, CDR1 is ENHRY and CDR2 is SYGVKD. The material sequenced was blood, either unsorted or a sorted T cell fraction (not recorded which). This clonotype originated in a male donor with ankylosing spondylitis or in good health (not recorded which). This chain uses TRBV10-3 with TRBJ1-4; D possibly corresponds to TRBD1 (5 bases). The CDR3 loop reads CAISEGGTNEKLFF. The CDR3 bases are TGTGCCATCAGTGAGGGGGGAACTAATGAAAAACTGTTTTTT.